This T cell receptor (beta chain) originates from a study of blood T cell repertoires in COVID-19. Whole-study context: Spain, Italy and the United States supplied samples that represented acute and convalescent COVID-19. T cells, B-cell-depleted T cells, or PBMCs supplied cDNA or gDNA.

The germline CDR1 and CDR2 sequences are SGHTA and FQGNSA. CDR3 length: 15 residues. Unmatched junction bases numbered 8, after V lost 5 bases and J lost 9 bases. In the source study's methods: Nucleated cell counts were estimated from reference gene primer amplification. Sequenced by immunoSEQ multiplex PCR; TCRdb stores in-frame clones only, minus some. The V and J calls and clone size are taken from that table; D and trimming were inferred from the DNA. The data contain a few hundred thousand clones, around four fifths of them singletons. This clonotype was obtained from a woman over 75 with active or convalescent COVID-19. The sample taken for sequencing was peripheral blood. The rearrangement uses TRBV7-2 and TRBJ1-6, with 9 nucleotides matching TRBD1. The CDR3 nucleotides read TGTGCCAGCAGCCTAGGACAGGGGAAGATTTCACCCCTCCACTTT. Amino acid sequence: CASSLGQGKISPLHF. The whole variable domain, filled in from reference TRBV7-2 and TRBJ1-6, reads GAGVSQSPSNKVTEKGKDVELRCDPISGHTALYWYRQSLGQGLEFLIYFQGNSAPDKSGLPSDRFSAERTGGSVSTLTIQRTQQEDSAVYLCASSLGQGKISPLHFGNGTRLTVT.